Given below is one T cell receptor (beta chain) in context. Its specificity is unknown. A CD45RA+ naive subset and a CD45RA-negative memory subset were split from CD4+ cells. Sorted subsets were amplified in replicate PCRs using 200 to 250 ng DNA, around 30,000 T cell genomes. The method was immunoSEQ multiplex PCR; TCRdb's version includes in-frame clones alone and lacks a portion of them. The table has about 1.5 million clones, 98% seen once; the top ten hold about 0.45%. This entry belongs to a study of shared clonotypes between healthy human individuals. Study-wide background: For every donor, three CD4 naive, three CD4 memory, two CD8 naive and one CD8 memory plates were used. Findings and caveats of the study: Sorted-subset sequencing was shown by rarefaction to be incomplete despite large depth.

V lost 5 bases and J 2 bases, leaving 16 bases between the germline ends. CDR3 length: 15 amino acids. CDR1 is SGHTA, CDR2 FQGNSA, per germline. This chain connects TRBV7-2 to TRBJ2-7, with TRBD1 as a possible D gene (5 bases). Sequenced input: naive CD4+ T cells sorted from blood. The subset denotes: CD45RA+ positively selected. This clonotype was sampled from a man aged 25 to 40 in good health. Written as DNA, the CDR3 is TGTGCCAGCAGCAGAAATTTTGACAGTACCTACGAGCAGTACTTC. It translates to CASSRNFDSTYEQYF.